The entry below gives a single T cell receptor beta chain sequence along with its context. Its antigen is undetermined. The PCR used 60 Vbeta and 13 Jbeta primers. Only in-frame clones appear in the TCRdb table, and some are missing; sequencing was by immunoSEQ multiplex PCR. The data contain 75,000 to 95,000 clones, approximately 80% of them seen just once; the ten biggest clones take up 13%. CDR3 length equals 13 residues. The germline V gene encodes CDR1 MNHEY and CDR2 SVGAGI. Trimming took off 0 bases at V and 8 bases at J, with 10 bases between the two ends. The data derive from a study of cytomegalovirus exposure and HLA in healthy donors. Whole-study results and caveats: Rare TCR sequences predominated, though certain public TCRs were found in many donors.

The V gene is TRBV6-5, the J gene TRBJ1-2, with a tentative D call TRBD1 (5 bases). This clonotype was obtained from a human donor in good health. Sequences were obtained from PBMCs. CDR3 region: CASSYSGQGGYTF. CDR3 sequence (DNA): TGTGCCAGCAGTTACTCGGGTCAGGGAGGCTACACCTTC.